The 2 T cell receptor beta chains below were found in one sample sequenced in a study of T cell responses to AZD1222 COVID-19 vaccine. Using immunoSEQ multiplex PCR, the repertoire was profiled, and TCRdb retains in-frame clones only, with some absent. The sample shows 150,000 to 180,000 clones, 90% to 95% of them seen only once. The sample consisted of peripheral blood, taken 28 days after the second AZD1222 dose. These receptors were taken from an adult who received the AZD1222 COVID-19 vaccine.

The chain links TRBV5-6 to TRBJ2-1; no firm D call. Looked up from germline, CDR1 is SGHDT and CDR2 is YYEEEE. The ends were cut back, 3 bases at V and 3 bases at J, with 13 bases in the middle. CDR3 length: 15 amino acids. For the CDR3, the DNA is TGTGCCAGCAGCTCAGGAAGATCCAACTACAATGAGCAGTTCTTC. This codes for CASSSGRSNYNEQFF.

This clone was recorded only once. The chain combines TRBV9 with TRBJ1-3; D not resolved. Trimming took 5 bases from V and 0 from J, leaving 12 bases between them. Looked up from germline, CDR1 is SGDLS and CDR2 is YYNGEE. The CDR3 consists of 15 residues. CDR3 loop: CASSSTGSSGNTIYF. The CDR3 DNA follows: TGTGCCAGCAGTTCCACGGGGAGCTCTGGAAACACCATATATTTT. The variable domain in full, completed from reference TRBV9 and TRBJ1-3, reads DSGVTQTPKHLITATGQRVTLRCSPRSGDLSVYWYQQSLDQGLQFLIQYYNGEERAKGNILERFSAQQFPDLHSELNLSSLELGDSALYFCASSSTGSSGNTIYFGEGSWLTVV.